This T cell receptor beta chain derives from a study of regulatory T cells in long-lasting Graves disease. Study conclusions and caveats: Favored gene segments in persistent disease were TRBV28, TRBJ1-2 and TRBJ2-5. Fewer public clonotypes were shared by new patients (under 1,000) than by persistent patients (approximately 2,700).

Library construction for TCR beta used iRepertoire HTBI primers and Arm-PCR of CDR3 regions. TCRdb re-derived calls from the multiplex PCR reads in MiXCR, one entry per CDR3 protein. The sample contains around 450,000 distinct CDR3 sequences, roughly 21% of which appear only once. Time point: persistent/refractory GD, antithyroid drugs over 5 years with positive TRAb. PBMC-extracted RNA yielded the TCR library. There are 19 residues in the CDR3. Germline assignment: CDR1 LNHNV and CDR2 YYDKDF (reference sequence). Between the trimmed V and J ends, which lost 0 bases and 3 bases, there was a span of 21 bases. Remarks on this clonotype: Its antigen is not identified.

The sequencing used peripheral blood mononuclear cells (PBMCs), collected when the disease was refractory, from a patient treated with antithyroid drugs. V usage is TRBV15 and J usage is TRBJ1-5; perhaps TRBD1 as D (5 bases). The TCR comes from a female donor with Graves disease. CDR3 nucleotides: TGTGCCACCAGCAGAGATCGTATAAAGACTGGGGGAATCAATCAGCCCCAGCATTTT. This codes for CATSRDRIKTGGINQPQHF. Full variable domain (missing parts from reference TRBV15 and TRBJ1-5): DAMVIQNPRYQVTQFGKPVTLSCSQTLNHNVMYWYQQKSSQAPKLLFHYYDKDFNNEADTPDNFQSRRPNTSFCFLDIRSPGLGDTAMYLCATSRDRIKTGGINQPQHFGDGTRLSIL.